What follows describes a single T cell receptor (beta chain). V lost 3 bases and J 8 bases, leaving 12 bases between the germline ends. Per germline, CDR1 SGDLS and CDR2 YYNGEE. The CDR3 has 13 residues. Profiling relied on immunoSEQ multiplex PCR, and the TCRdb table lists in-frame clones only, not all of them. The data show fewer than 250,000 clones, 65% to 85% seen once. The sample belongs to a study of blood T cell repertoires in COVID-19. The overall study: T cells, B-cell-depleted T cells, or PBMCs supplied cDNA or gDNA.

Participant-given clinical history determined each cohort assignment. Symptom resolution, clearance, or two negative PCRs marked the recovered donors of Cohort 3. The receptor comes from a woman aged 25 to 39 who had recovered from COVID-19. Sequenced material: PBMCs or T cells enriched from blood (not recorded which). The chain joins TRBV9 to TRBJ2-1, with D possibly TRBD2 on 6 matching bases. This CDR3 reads CASSGLDDHEQFF. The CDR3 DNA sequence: TGTGCCAGCAGCGGACTAGACGACCATGAGCAGTTCTTC. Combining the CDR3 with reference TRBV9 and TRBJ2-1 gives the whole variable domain DSGVTQTPKHLITATGQRVTLRCSPRSGDLSVYWYQQSLDQGLQFLIQYYNGEERAKGNILERFSAQQFPDLHSELNLSSLELGDSALYFCASSGLDDHEQFFGPGTRLTVL.